This T cell receptor (beta chain) was recovered during a study of CD8+ T cells in alopecia areata. Whole-study results and caveats: Researchers report lesional scalp, most notably alopecia totalis/universalis, outstripped normal scalp in clonality. Sequenced scalp T cells also include alphabeta T cells resident in normal skin. Shared TCR sequences were less clear between patients than in mice, possibly partly from HLA diversity.

Samples from alopecia areata patients were lesional scalp punch biopsies and peripheral blood. Germline values: CDR1 MDHEN, CDR2 SYDVKM. The CDR3 spans 14 residues. Trimming took 4 bases from V and 5 from J, leaving 14 bases between them. cDNA serving as the sequencing template came from extracted, reverse transcribed RNA. The data were produced by immunoSEQ multiplex PCR, yet TCRdb's version contains in-frame clones alone and is incomplete. There are about 9,700 clones in the sample; approximately 70% occur only once, and roughly 15% lies in the top ten. Concerning this clone itself: The antigen is undetermined.

This sequence was found in a human donor with alopecia areata. The sequenced material came from skin. The chain links TRBV28 to TRBJ1-2, with a tentative D call TRBD1 (6 bases). CDR3 residues: CASSWRGARYGYTF. CDR3 coding DNA: TGTGCCAGCAGTTGGAGGGGGGCGCGGTATGGCTACACCTTC.